Below, 16 T cell receptor beta chains from the same sample are listed, as sequenced in a study of T cell responses to AZD1222 COVID-19 vaccine. Produced via immunoSEQ multiplex PCR; TCRdb's table is partial and in-frame only. The sample holds fewer than 100,000 clones, about 88% seen once. Sequencing used peripheral blood, obtained 28 days after the second AZD1222 dose. Receptor source: an adult who received the AZD1222 COVID-19 vaccine.

This chain uses TRBV24-1 with TRBJ2-1; TRBD2 matches 8 bases. V was clipped by 0 bases and J by 2 bases; unmatched bases: 8. Germline V gives CDR1 KGHDR, CDR2 SFDVKD. CDR3 length equals 18 residues. This CDR3 is CATSDLQGREGTYNEQFF. CDR3 nucleotides: TGTGCCACCAGTGATTTGCAAGGACGGGAGGGCACCTACAATGAGCAGTTCTTC.

V gene TRBV7-9 combines with J gene TRBJ2-7, with TRBD1 identical over 8 bases. The germline V gene encodes CDR1 SEHNR and CDR2 FQNEAQ (reference sequence). The J segment lost 4 bases and the V segment lost 5 bases, leaving 10 bases of the junction unmatched. This CDR3 region has 15 residues. The CDR3 nucleotides are TGTGCCAGCAGCCGCTCTACAGGGGGGCAGTACGAGCAGTACTTC. Translated: CASSRSTGGQYEQYF.

The table lists this clone with a count of one. V usage is TRBV19 and J usage is TRBJ2-1; 8 bases line up with TRBD1. The CDR3 is made up of 16 amino acids. V was clipped by 2 bases and J by 3 bases; unmatched bases: 6. Germline CDR1 LNHDA, CDR2 SQIVND (reference sequence). This CDR3 reads CASSIPQGADYNEQFF. The CDR3 nucleotides are TGTGCCAGTAGTATACCCCAGGGGGCGGACTACAATGAGCAGTTCTTC.

The chain employs TRBV7-9 and TRBJ1-5; the match to TRBD1 covers 7 bases. The CDR3 covers 17 residues. CDR1 is SEHNR, CDR2 FQNEAQ, per germline (reference sequence). Germline trimming cut 3 bases from V and 3 bases from J; bases unmatched to any gene: 11. The CDR3 loop is CASSFSMSRGINQPQHF. The CDR3 DNA sequence: TGTGCCAGCAGCTTTTCTATGTCCAGGGGGATCAATCAGCCCCAGCATTTT.

This chain links TRBV18 with TRBJ2-7; 7 bases fit TRBD2. Trimming removed 1 base from V and 2 bases from J; junction bases left unmatched: 5. The germline CDR1 and CDR2 sequences are KGHSH and LQKENI. This CDR3 region has 15 residues. The CDR3 sequence: CASSPLFRGAYEQYF. The CDR3 coding sequence is TGTGCCAGCTCACCACTGTTCCGGGGGGCCTACGAGCAGTACTTC.

The chain is built from TRBV7-8 and TRBJ2-3, with 9 nucleotides matching TRBD2. This CDR3 has 19 amino acids. The germline CDR1 and CDR2 sequences are SGHVS and FQNEAQ. The ends lost 5 bases at V and 0 bases at J; junction bases unmatched: 15. CDR3: CASSTRWLAGRSSTDTQYF. CDR3 in DNA: TGTGCCAGCAGCACCCGGTGGCTAGCGGGACGATCTAGCACAGATACGCAGTATTTT.

This clone was picked up many times. The identical CDR3 is also encoded by other nucleotide sequences in the sample. The V gene is TRBV7-2, the J gene TRBJ1-2, with 9 positions matching TRBD1. CDR1 SGHTA and CDR2 FQGNSA come from the germline V gene. V lost 1 base to trimming and J lost 8 bases; unmatched junction nucleotides: 8. This CDR3 contains 15 residues. For the CDR3, the DNA is TGTGCCAGCAGCTTAGTGGGGACAGGGTCTGAGGGCTACACCTTC. It yields the protein CASSLVGTGSEGYTF.

This clone appeared a few times. The V call is TRBV30, the J call TRBJ1-3; 7 nucleotides align to TRBD1. Germline assignment: CDR1 GTSNPN and CDR2 SVGIG (reference sequence). Trimming cost V 2 bases and J 0 bases; bases outside gene matches: 4. CDR3 length equals 15 residues. CDR3 DNA sequence: TGTGCCTGGAGTCTGACAGGGAGCTCTGGAAACACCATATATTTT. Protein sequence: CAWSLTGSSGNTIYF.

The CDR3 reads CASSLALQGTGNTIYF. The DNA of the CDR3 is TGCGCCAGCAGCTTGGCACTACAGGGAACTGGAAACACCATATATTTT. The chain recombines TRBV5-1 with TRBJ1-3; tentative D call: TRBD1 (6 bases). The CDR3 is made up of 16 amino acids. Trimming took off 0 bases at V and 2 bases at J, with 12 bases between the two ends. The germline V gene encodes CDR1 SGHRS and CDR2 YFSETQ.

The chain links TRBV25-1 to TRBJ2-7; D remains ambiguous. V lost 7 bases and J lost 3, with 10 bases in between. Germline V gene lookup returns CDR1 MGHDK and CDR2 SYGVNS. This CDR3 comprises 12 residues. CDR3 bases: TGTGCCAGCAACTTGGGGAACTACGAGCAGTACTTC. The encoded protein is CASNLGNYEQYF.

The chain couples TRBV10-1 to TRBJ2-1; a possible D gene is TRBD1 (6 bases). Trimming took 0 bases from V and 5 from J, leaving 17 bases between them. Germline assignment: CDR1 WNHNN and CDR2 SYGVQD (reference sequence). CDR3 length: 17 residues. The CDR3, as DNA: TGCGCCAGCAGTGAGTCTGTCGTAAAGGGGGACAACAATGAGCAGTTCTTC. Translated: CASSESVVKGDNNEQFF.

This clone was counted between two and nine times. This rearrangement joins TRBV18 to TRBJ1-1, with no clear D. The CDR3 sequence is 14 residues long. Germline V gives CDR1 KGHSH, CDR2 LQKENI. Trimming cost V 3 bases and J 5 bases, with 13 bases left between them. CDR3 in amino acids: CASSPLGMSTEAFF. The DNA of the CDR3 is TGTGCCAGCTCACCCCTTGGGATGAGTACTGAAGCTTTCTTT.

This clone occurred a few times. The chain couples TRBV19 to TRBJ1-6; 7 positions match TRBD1. CDR3 length: 15 residues. V was pared by 4 bases and J by 7 bases, with 7 bases of the junction left unmatched. Germline CDR1 LNHDA, CDR2 SQIVND (reference sequence). DNA for the CDR3: TGTGCCAGTAGTACGCTACAGGGGAGGAATTCACCCCTCCACTTT. Protein sequence: CASSTLQGRNSPLHF.

Only a few counts were recorded for this clone. J is TRBJ2-3 and V is TRBV2, with 9 bases identical to TRBD1. Looked up from germline, CDR1 is SNHLY and CDR2 is FYNNEI. The CDR3 extends over 14 amino acids. V shed 6 bases and J 3 bases; nucleotides not matched to a gene: 4. DNA for the CDR3: TGTGCCAGCAGGGACAGGGGTGGAACAGATACGCAGTATTTT. Translated: CASRDRGGTDTQYF.

A word on this clone: Other DNA sequences in the same sample also yield this CDR3. The chain is built from TRBV28 and TRBJ1-1; no definite D call. Germline assignment: CDR1 MDHEN and CDR2 SYDVKM. The CDR3 covers 13 residues. V gave up 2 bases and J gave up 1 base, with 5 bases separating them. For the CDR3, the DNA is TGTGCCAGCAGTTTACAGGAGAACACTGAAGCTTTCTTT. Protein: CASSLQENTEAFF.

The V and J genes are TRBV6-5 and TRBJ2-7; TRBD1 might be the D (5 bases). The CDR3 contains 13 residues. With 6 bases removed from V and 2 bases from J, the gap between germline ends came to 11 bases. Germline CDR1 and CDR2: MNHEY and SVGAGI. CDR3 sequence (DNA): TGTGCCAGCAGGGTGGACAAAGCCTACGAGCAGTACTTC. It is translated as CASRVDKAYEQYF.